Sequencing of this TCR beta chain was carried out in a study of control samples from healthy donors and cancer patients. The V gene's germline CDR1 is SGHRS and CDR2 YFSETQ. V was shortened by 5 bases and J by 5 bases, with 14 bases between the two germline ends. This CDR3 has 14 residues. The method was immunoSEQ multiplex PCR; TCRdb's version includes in-frame clones alone and lacks a portion of them. The sample shows 100,000 to 150,000 clones, 80% to 95% of them seen only once. This TCR derives from a man older than 75 with head and neck cancer. The sequencing sample was made of PBMCs. The rearrangement joins TRBV5-1 to TRBJ2-1; possible D gene TRBD2, 6 bases. The CDR3 is CASSIGRGHNEQFF. CDR3 nucleotides: TGCGCCAGCAGTATCGGGAGAGGACACAATGAGCAGTTCTTC.